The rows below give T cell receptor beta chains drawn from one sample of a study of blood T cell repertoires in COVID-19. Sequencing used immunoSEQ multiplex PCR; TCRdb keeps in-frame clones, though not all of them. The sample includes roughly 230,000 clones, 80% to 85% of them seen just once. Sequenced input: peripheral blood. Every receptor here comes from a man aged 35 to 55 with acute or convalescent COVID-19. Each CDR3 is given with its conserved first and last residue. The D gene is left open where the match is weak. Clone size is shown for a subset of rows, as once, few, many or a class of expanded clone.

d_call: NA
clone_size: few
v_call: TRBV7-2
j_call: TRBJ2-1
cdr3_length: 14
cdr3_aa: CASSIESSYNEQFF
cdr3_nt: TGTGCCAGCAGCATCGAGAGCTCCTACAATGAGCAGTTCTTC

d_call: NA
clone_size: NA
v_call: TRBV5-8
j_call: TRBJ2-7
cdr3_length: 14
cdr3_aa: CASSLTGLLNEQYF
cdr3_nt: TGTGCCAGCAGCTTGACCGGACTCCTCAACGAGCAGTACTTC

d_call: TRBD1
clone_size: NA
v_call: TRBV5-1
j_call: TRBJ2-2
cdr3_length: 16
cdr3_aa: CASSRAGQGNTGELFF
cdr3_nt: TGCGCCAGCAGTCGGGCGGGACAGGGGAACACCGGGGAGCTGTTTTTT

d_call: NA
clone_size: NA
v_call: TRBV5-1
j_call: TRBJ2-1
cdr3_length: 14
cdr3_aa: CASSLIADYNEQFF
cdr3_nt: TGCGCCAGCAGCCTCATAGCGGATTACAATGAGCAGTTCTTC

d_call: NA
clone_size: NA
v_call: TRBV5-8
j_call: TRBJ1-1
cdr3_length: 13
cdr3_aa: CASSLRGGTEAFF
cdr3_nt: TGTGCCAGCAGCTTGAGAGGGGGTACTGAAGCTTTCTTT

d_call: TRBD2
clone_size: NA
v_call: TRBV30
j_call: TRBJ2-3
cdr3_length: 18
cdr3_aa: CAWSLGLAGGPRADTQYF
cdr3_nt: TGTGCCTGGAGTTTAGGACTAGCGGGAGGCCCTCGGGCAGATACGCAGTATTTT

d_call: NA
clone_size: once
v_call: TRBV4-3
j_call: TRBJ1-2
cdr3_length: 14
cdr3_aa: CASSQGASGASYTF
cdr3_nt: TGCGCCAGCAGCCAAGGGGCATCAGGGGCCAGCTACACCTTC

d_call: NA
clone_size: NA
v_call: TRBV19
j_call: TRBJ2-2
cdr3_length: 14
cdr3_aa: CASTSTGISGELFF
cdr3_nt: TGTGCCAGCACCTCAACAGGGATATCCGGGGAGCTGTTTTTT

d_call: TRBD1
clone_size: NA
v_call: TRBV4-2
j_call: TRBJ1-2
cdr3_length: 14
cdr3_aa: CASSPGTGNYGYTF
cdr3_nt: TGTGCCAGCAGCCCCGGGACAGGGAACTATGGCTACACCTTC

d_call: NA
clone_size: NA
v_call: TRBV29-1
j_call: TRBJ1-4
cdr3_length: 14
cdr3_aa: CSAQKGDGGAKLFF
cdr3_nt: TGCAGCGCCCAAAAGGGTGACGGCGGGGCAAAACTGTTTTTT

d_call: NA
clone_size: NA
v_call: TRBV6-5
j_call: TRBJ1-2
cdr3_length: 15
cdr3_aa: CASRRNRELKGGYTF
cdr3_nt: TGTGCCAGCAGGAGAAACAGGGAGTTGAAGGGTGGCTACACCTTC

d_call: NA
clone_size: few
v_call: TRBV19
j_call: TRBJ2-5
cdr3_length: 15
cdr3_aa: CASSRELLNWETQYF
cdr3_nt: TGTGCCAGTAGTAGGGAGCTCCTGAATTGGGAGACCCAGTACTTC

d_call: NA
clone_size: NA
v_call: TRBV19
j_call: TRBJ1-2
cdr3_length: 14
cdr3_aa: CASSKPTASYGYTF
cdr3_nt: TGTGCCAGTAGTAAACCGACAGCCTCCTATGGCTACACCTTC

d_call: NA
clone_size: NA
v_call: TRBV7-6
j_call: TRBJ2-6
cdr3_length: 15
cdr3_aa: CASSLGGTGANVLTF
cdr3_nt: TGTGCCAGCAGCCTCGGGGGTACTGGGGCCAACGTCCTGACTTTC

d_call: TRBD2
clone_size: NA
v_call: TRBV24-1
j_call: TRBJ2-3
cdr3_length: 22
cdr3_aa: CATSDFGDEGLAGDCPTDTQYF
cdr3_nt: TGTGCCACCAGTGATTTTGGGGATGAGGGACTAGCGGGAGACTGCCCGACAGATACGCAGTATTTT

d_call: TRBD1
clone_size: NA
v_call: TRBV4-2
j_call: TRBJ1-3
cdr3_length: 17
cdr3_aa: CASSQAYTGDSGNTIYF
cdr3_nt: TGTGCCAGCAGCCAAGCTTACACAGGGGACTCTGGAAACACCATATATTTT

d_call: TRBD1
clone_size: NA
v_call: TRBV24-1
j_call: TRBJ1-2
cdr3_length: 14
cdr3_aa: CATSDADRDYGYTF
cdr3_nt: TGTGCCACCAGTGATGCGGACAGGGACTATGGCTACACCTTC

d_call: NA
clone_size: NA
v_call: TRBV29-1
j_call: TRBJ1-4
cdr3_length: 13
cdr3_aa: CSVTRSTNEKLFF
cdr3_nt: TGCAGCGTTACACGCAGTACTAATGAAAAACTGTTTTTT

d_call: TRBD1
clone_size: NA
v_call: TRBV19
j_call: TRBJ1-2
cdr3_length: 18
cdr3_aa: CASSSGFNEGQFHYGYTF
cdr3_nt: TGTGCCAGTAGTTCGGGCTTTAACGAGGGACAGTTCCACTATGGCTACACCTTC

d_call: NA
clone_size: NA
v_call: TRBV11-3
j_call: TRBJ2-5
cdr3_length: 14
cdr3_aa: CASSFRDPEETQYF
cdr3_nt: TGTGCCAGCAGCTTCCGAGATCCCGAAGAGACCCAGTACTTC

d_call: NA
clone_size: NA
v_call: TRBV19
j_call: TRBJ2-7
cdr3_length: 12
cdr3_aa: CASSPSGYEQYF
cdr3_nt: TGTGCCAGTAGTCCGAGCGGCTACGAGCAGTACTTC

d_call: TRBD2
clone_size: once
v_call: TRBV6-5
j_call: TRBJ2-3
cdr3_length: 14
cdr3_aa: CASSHSGNTDTQYF
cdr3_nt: TGTGCCAGCAGCCACAGCGGGAACACAGATACGCAGTATTTT

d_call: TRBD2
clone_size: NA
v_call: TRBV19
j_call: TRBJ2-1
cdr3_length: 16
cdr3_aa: CASSIGGSGRVNEQFF
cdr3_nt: TGTGCCAGTAGTATAGGAGGCAGCGGGAGGGTCAATGAGCAGTTCTTC

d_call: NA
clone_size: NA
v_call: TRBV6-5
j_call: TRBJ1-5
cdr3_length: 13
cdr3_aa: CASRGGANQPQHF
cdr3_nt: TGTGCCAGCAGAGGGGGGGCGAATCAGCCCCAGCATTTT